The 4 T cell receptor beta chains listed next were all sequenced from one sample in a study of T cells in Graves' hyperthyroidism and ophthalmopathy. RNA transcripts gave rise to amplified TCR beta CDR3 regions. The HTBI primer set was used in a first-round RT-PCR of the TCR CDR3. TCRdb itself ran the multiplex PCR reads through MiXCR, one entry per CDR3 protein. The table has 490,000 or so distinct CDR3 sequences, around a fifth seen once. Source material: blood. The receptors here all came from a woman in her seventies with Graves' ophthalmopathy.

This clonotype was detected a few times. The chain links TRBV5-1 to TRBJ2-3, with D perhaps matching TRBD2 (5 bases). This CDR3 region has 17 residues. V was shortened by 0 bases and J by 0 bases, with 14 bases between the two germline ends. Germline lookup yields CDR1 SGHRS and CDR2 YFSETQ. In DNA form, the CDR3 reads TGCGCCAGCAGCTTGGATTCGGGGAGTGGTAGCACAGATACGCAGTATTTT. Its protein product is CASSLDSGSGSTDTQYF.

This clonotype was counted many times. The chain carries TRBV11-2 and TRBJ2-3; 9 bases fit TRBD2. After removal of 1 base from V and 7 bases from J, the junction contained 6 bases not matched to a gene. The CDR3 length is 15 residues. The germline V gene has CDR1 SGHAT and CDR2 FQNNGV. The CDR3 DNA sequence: TGTGCCAGCAGCTTAGTCGGGCTAGCGGGGAATACGCAGTATTTT. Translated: CASSLVGLAGNTQYF.

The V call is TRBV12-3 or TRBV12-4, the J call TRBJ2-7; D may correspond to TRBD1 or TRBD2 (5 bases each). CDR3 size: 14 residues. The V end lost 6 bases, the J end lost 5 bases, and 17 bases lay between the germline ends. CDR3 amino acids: CASSWGGQGNEQYF. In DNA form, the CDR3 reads TGTGCCAGCAGCTGGGGCGGGCAGGGTAACGAGCAGTACTTC.

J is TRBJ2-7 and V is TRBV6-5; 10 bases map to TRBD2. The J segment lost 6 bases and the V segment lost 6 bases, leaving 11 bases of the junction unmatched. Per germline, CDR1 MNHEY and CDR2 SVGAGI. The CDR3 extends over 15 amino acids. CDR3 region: CASSLAGGRSAEQYF. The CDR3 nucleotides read TGTGCCAGCAGCTTAGCGGGAGGTCGATCGGCCGAGCAGTACTTC.